What follows is one T cell receptor beta chain and its context. The sample is drawn from a study of blood T cell repertoires in COVID-19. Turning to the study itself: Some COVID-19 samples were acute and others convalescent; all came from the United States, Italy and Spain. From T cells, B-cell-depleted T cells, or PBMCs came the material, which was cDNA or gDNA.

The germline V gene encodes CDR1 SGHTA and CDR2 FQGNSA. V dropped 7 bases and J dropped 3; count of bases not matched to a gene: 8. The CDR3 runs to 14 residues. Study processing details: By means of reference gene primer amplification, nucleated cell counts were estimated. TCRdb's table, derived via immunoSEQ multiplex PCR, lists solely in-frame clones and lacks some. That table is the source of V, J and clone size, and D and trimming were worked out from the DNA. The table records about 210,000 clones, roughly 79% of them present only once. Ages ranged from roughly 18 to 100 years, with residence in about two dozen US areas.

The J gene is TRBJ1-2, the V gene TRBV7-2; 7 positions agree with TRBD1. The TCR was taken from a woman between 50 and 59 years old with acute COVID-19. Sequenced sample: PBMCs or T cells enriched from blood (not recorded which). The DNA for the CDR3 is TGTGCCAGCAACTATAGACAGGGTCACTATGGCTACACCTTC. Translation gives CASNYRQGHYGYTF.